A single sample is the source of the 18 T cell receptor beta chains below, sequenced in a study of CD8+ T cells in alopecia areata. RNA extraction and reverse transcription yielded cDNA as sequencing template. The assay was immunoSEQ multiplex PCR, and TCRdb's table has in-frame clones only and misses some. The sample consists of 100,000 to 120,000 clones, 45% to 65% of them appearing once. Noted treatment: oral pan-JAK inhibitor, 5-10 mg twice daily. The sequences come from CD4+ T cells sorted from blood, collected at week 24, from a patient treated with tofacitinib. The receptor source for this set is a human donor with alopecia areata.

This chain uses TRBV10-3 with TRBJ1-1; no definite D call. This CDR3 is 11 amino acids long. V lost 8 bases and J 2 bases, leaving 6 bases between the germline ends. The germline CDR1 and CDR2 sequences are ENHRY and SYGVKD. The CDR3 reads CAIGKNTEAFF. The DNA for the CDR3 is TGTGCCATCGGGAAAAACACTGAAGCTTTCTTT.

The V and J genes are TRBV6-5 and TRBJ1-4, with TRBD1 as a possible D gene (5 bases). This CDR3 region has 14 residues. Germline CDR1 is MNHEY and CDR2 is SVGAGI. V shed 6 bases and J shed 12 bases, with 20 bases lying between them. The CDR3 region is CASSLGVRFGELFF. The CDR3 coding sequence is TGTGCCAGCAGCCTAGGGGTCAGGTTTGGTGAACTGTTTTTT.

This clone occurred a few times. V and J are TRBV4-3 and TRBJ2-5; D uncertain. Trimming removed 3 bases from V and 2 bases from J, with 10 bases in between. The CDR3 covers 14 residues. Looked up from germline, CDR1 is LGHNA and CDR2 is YSLEER. The CDR3 region has the DNA TGCGCCAGCAGCCAGAAAATGAAACAAGAGACCCAGTACTTC. Residues: CASSQKMKQETQYF.

This clone was counted a few times. V gene TRBV28 combines with J gene TRBJ1-2; unclear D gene. CDR1 MDHEN and CDR2 SYDVKM come from the germline V gene. The CDR3 spans 12 residues. Trimming removed 7 bases at V and 5 bases at J, with 11 bases between. In DNA, the CDR3 is TGTGCCAGCAACTTACAGACGTATGGCTACACCTTC. Translating gives CASNLQTYGYTF.

The chain combines TRBV10-3 with TRBJ1-1; D gene uncertain. The germline V gene encodes CDR1 ENHRY and CDR2 SYGVKD. This CDR3 region has 13 residues. Trimming pared 2 bases from V and 1 base from J, leaving 5 bases between. CDR3: CAISEGENTEAFF. CDR3 DNA: TGTGCCATCAGTGAGGGAGAGAACACTGAAGCTTTCTTT.

In its sample, this clone was seen once. The chain has TRBV5-1 and TRBJ2-3; D is perhaps TRBD1 or TRBD2 (5 bases each). Germline lookup yields CDR1 SGHRS and CDR2 YFSETQ. This CDR3 comprises 16 residues. Trimming left V 0 bases short and J 2 bases short, with 13 bases between. The CDR3 DNA reads as TGCGCCAGCAGCTTGGGGGACGGGGCCCCCACAGATACGCAGTATTTT. Translation gives CASSLGDGAPTDTQYF.

The genes are TRBV7-8 and TRBJ1-5; 9 bases match TRBD1. Germline V gives CDR1 SGHVS, CDR2 FQNEAQ. V was pared by 4 bases and J by 5 bases, with 3 bases of the junction left unmatched. This CDR3 has 14 amino acids. The CDR3 here is CASSSRTGDQPQHF. CDR3 nucleotide sequence: TGTGCCAGCAGCTCCCGGACAGGGGATCAGCCCCAGCATTTT.

CDR3 protein: CASSFGRDQPQHF. CDR3 sequence (DNA): TGTGCCAGCAGCTTTGGCCGTGATCAGCCCCAGCATTTT. This sequence joins TRBV7-2 and TRBJ1-5; unclear D gene. Germline CDR1 is SGHTA and CDR2 is FQGNSA. Trimming pared 3 bases from V and 5 bases from J, leaving 8 bases between. The CDR3 has 13 residues. Filled out from reference TRBV7-2 and TRBJ1-5, the complete variable domain reads GAGVSQSPSNKVTEKGKDVELRCDPISGHTALYWYRQSLGQGLEFLIYFQGNSAPDKSGLPSDRFSAERTGGSVSTLTIQRTQQEDSAVYLCASSFGRDQPQHFGDGTRLSIL.

This clone has only a few counts. This rearrangement joins TRBV29-1 to TRBJ2-6; the D call may be TRBD1 or TRBD2 (5 bases each). CDR3 size: 17 residues. CDR1 and CDR2 from the germline V gene are SQVTM and ANQGSEA. Trimming pared 5 bases from V and 1 base from J, leaving 18 bases between. CDR3 sequence: CSVRAGTQLSGANVLTF. CDR3 in DNA: TGCAGCGTTAGGGCTGGGACGCAGTTGTCTGGGGCCAACGTCCTGACTTTC.

A few counts support this clone. The chain carries TRBV7-2 and TRBJ2-7, with TRBD1 matching over 7 bases. This CDR3 comprises 13 residues. Germline CDR1 SGHTA, CDR2 FQGNSA. The V and J ends lost 5 bases and 6 bases, in that order; junction bases with no gene match: 7. Here the CDR3 DNA reads TGTGCCAGCAGCCCCGGGACAGCGGCCGAGCAGTACTTC. Translation: CASSPGTAAEQYF.

This clone was counted once. The rearrangement joins TRBV6-5 to TRBJ2-5, with a weak D call TRBD1 (5 bases). The CDR3 length is 14 residues. Trimming cost V 0 bases and J 5 bases, with 10 bases left between them. Germline V gene data show CDR1 as MNHEY and CDR2 as SVGAGI. CDR3 in DNA: TGTGCCAGCAGTTACTCCAGGGTGAGGGAGACCCAGTACTTC. This translates into CASSYSRVRETQYF.

V usage is TRBV18 and J usage is TRBJ2-7, with a tentative D call TRBD1 (5 bases). There are 13 residues in the CDR3. CDR1 is KGHSH and CDR2 is LQKENI in the germline V gene. Between the trimmed V and J ends, which lost 3 bases and 10 bases, there was a span of 16 bases. CDR3 region: CASSPGGQGLQYF. The CDR3 DNA reads TGTGCCAGCTCACCGGGTGGGCAGGGATTACAGTACTTC.

V and J are TRBV2 and TRBJ1-1; TRBD1 might be the D (5 bases). CDR1 is SNHLY, CDR2 FYNNEI, per germline. This CDR3 is built from 13 residues. Deletions cut 4 bases from V and 7 bases from J, with 13 bases between. The CDR3 spells CASSVAGWNEAFF. CDR3 in DNA: TGTGCCAGCAGTGTGGCAGGGTGGAATGAAGCTTTCTTT.

This chain joins TRBV29-1 and TRBJ2-2; D assignment may be TRBD1 or TRBD2 (5 bases each). The V and J ends lost 5 bases and 4 bases respectively, with 14 bases between them. The CDR3 contains 14 residues. In germline, CDR1 is SQVTM, CDR2 ANQGSEA. The DNA for the CDR3 is TGCAGCGTTAAGGTCAGGGCGGGCACCGGGGAGCTGTTTTTT. It yields the protein CSVKVRAGTGELFF.

The chain has TRBV30 and TRBJ2-5; TRBD1 agrees at 9 bases. The CDR3 has 15 residues. Germline V CDR1 and CDR2: GTSNPN, SVGIG (reference sequence). V trimming: 3 bases; J trimming: 0 bases; junction bases outside the gene matches: 5. The CDR3 sequence is CAWSTGGRYQETQYF. Written as DNA, the CDR3 is TGTGCCTGGAGCACAGGGGGCCGTTACCAAGAGACCCAGTACTTC.

The chain couples TRBV30 to TRBJ1-2; tentative D call: TRBD1 (5 bases). CDR1 GTSNPN and CDR2 SVGIG come from the germline V gene (reference sequence). CDR3 length: 12 residues. The V gene lost 4 bases and the J gene lost 6 bases, with 12 bases spanning the gap. The CDR3 sequence is CAWNRDRNGYTF. The CDR3 DNA is TGTGCCTGGAACCGGGACCGCAATGGCTACACCTTC.

The chain uses TRBV9 and TRBJ2-3, with D uncertain. Germline CDR1 and CDR2: SGDLS and YYNGEE. Trimming shortened V by 2 bases and J by 4 bases, and 14 bases separated the two germline ends. The CDR3 runs 15 residues. In DNA, the CDR3 is TGTGCCAGCAGCGTCATAGCTACCCCCCCAGATACGCAGTATTTT. As protein: CASSVIATPPDTQYF.

The chain recombines TRBV7-2 with TRBJ2-3; no clear D gene. Germline V gene lookup returns CDR1 SGHTA and CDR2 FQGNSA. The V and J ends lost 2 bases and 1 base respectively, with 4 bases between them. The CDR3 spans 13 residues. CDR3 coding DNA: TGTGCCAGCAGCTTACTCGGCACAGATACGCAGTATTTT. Protein sequence: CASSLLGTDTQYF.